This TCR beta chain originates from a study of CD4 T cells in relation to SARS-CoV-2 and coronaviruses. Study details: ViraFEST: approximately 10-day antigen culture of PBMCs, then TCR beta CDR3 sequencing. A couple of subjects were Hispanic; patients were 8 males and a few females. Patient ages ranged from 21 to 72, median 38.

CDR1 is SGHTA and CDR2 is FQGNSA in the germline V gene. CDR3 length: 17 amino acids. V lost 5 bases to trimming and J lost 2 bases; unmatched junction nucleotides: 14. Points on this clone: What it recognizes is unknown.

Assay used: immunoSEQ multiplex PCR; TCRdb lists only in-frame clones, some missing. The sample holds 35,000 to 45,000 clones, 77% seen once. Sequenced material: memory CD4+ T cells from PBMCs, cultured in vitro. This receptor was identified in an adult with COVID-19. The chain combines TRBV7-2 with TRBJ2-7; 8 positions match TRBD2. The DNA for the CDR3 is TGTGCCAGCAGCATCAAGGGGCCGGGGACTAGAACCTACGAGCAGTACTTC. It yields the protein CASSIKGPGTRTYEQYF. Complete variable domain (other parts from reference TRBV7-2 and TRBJ2-7): GAGVSQSPSNKVTEKGKDVELRCDPISGHTALYWYRQSLGQGLEFLIYFQGNSAPDKSGLPSDRFSAERTGGSVSTLTIQRTQQEDSAVYLCASSIKGPGTRTYEQYFGPGTRLTVT.